The 24 T cell receptor beta chains below were found in one sample sequenced in a study of blood T cells in healthy people across ages (dated by TCRdb to 2014 to 2015). The protocol used for the library was 5' RACE. The reads were generated on an Illumina HiSeq 2500. The second PCR ran for about 7 to 11 cycles and used a J-beta primer mix along with a sample-barcoded 5' primer. The public sequencing data were trimmed at Q25 with fastp and processed into clonotypes with MiXCR by TCRdb, which kept only in-frame beta chains. Identical CDR3 protein sequences are pooled into one entry, listed with their most common genes and DNA. This sample holds some 1.5 million distinct CDR3 sequences; 28% were observed only once. Clones ranked in the top ten supply less than 9.5% of the sample. The source material was blood. Receptor source: a woman aged 30 to 39 in good health.

About this clonotype itself: With a much larger clone just one base away, this may be a read error. The V and J genes are TRBV29-1 and TRBJ2-7; 7 bases match TRBD2. The germline V gene encodes CDR1 SQVTM and CDR2 ANQGSEA. The CDR3 runs 11 residues. The J segment lost 9 bases and the V segment lost 8 bases, leaving 10 bases of the junction unmatched. The CDR3 sequence: CSPVGGDGQYF. The DNA for the CDR3 is TGCAGCCCTGTTGGGGGGGACGGGCAGTACTTC.

The gene calls are TRBV28 and TRBJ2-4; TRBD2 aligns across 11 bases. The DNA end is more similar to TRBJ2-7, so the J call may be wrong. The CDR3 is 16 amino acids. Germline-derived CDR1 and CDR2 are MDHEN and SYDVKM. Here the CDR3 reads CASSPTPGTSGYEQYF. In DNA, the CDR3 is TGTGCCAGCAGTCCCACCCCCGGGACTAGCGGCTACGAGCAGTACTTC.

This clonotype was detected only a few times. At one end the junction does not follow the germline gene, possibly because of a read error. The V call is TRBV5-1, the J call TRBJ1-3; D unresolved. Germline V gives CDR1 SGHRS, CDR2 YFSETQ. This CDR3 is built from 13 residues. CDR3 sequence reads: CASTLGGGNTIYF. CDR3 coding DNA: TGCGCCAGCACCTTGGGAGGTGGAAACACCATATATTTT.

The chain couples TRBV7-2 to TRBJ2-7, with D hard to call. In germline, CDR1 is SGHTA, CDR2 FQGNSA. Between the trimmed V and J ends, which lost 3 bases and 8 bases, there was a span of 14 bases. The CDR3 has 13 amino acids. The DNA for the CDR3 is TGTGCCAGCAGCTTTTCTGTCGGAGACCAGCAGTACTTC. It specifies CASSFSVGDQQYF.

Comment on this clonotype: A much larger clone lies a single base off, so this may be a read error. The CDR3 sequence is CSVHTGEETQYF. In DNA form, the CDR3 reads TGCAGCGTTCACACAGGGGAAGAGACCCAGTACTTC. This chain links TRBV29-1 with TRBJ2-5, with TRBD1 matching over 7 bases. The CDR3 runs 12 residues. J was trimmed by 3 bases and V by 5 bases; bases with no gene match: 3. Germline V gene data show CDR1 as SQVTM and CDR2 as ANQGSEA.

V usage is TRBV20-1 and J usage is TRBJ2-5, with 8 bases identical to TRBD1. J lost 1 base, V lost 4 bases, and 14 bases had no gene match. The CDR3 covers 17 residues. Germline loops: CDR1 DFQATT, CDR2 SNEGSKA (reference sequence). The DNA of the CDR3 is TGCAGTGCTAAAAAATCGCAGGCAGGGGGCCTCCAAGAGACCCAGTACTTC. Protein sequence: CSAKKSQAGGLQETQYF.

This clonotype was observed a handful of times. The V call is TRBV2, the J call TRBJ2-2; 7 nucleotides agree with TRBD2. The CDR3 consists of 15 residues. With 4 bases clipped from V and 6 bases from J, the junction kept 8 bases outside the gene matches. The germline V gene encodes CDR1 SNHLY and CDR2 FYNNEI. CDR3 sequence (DNA): TGTGCCAGCAGTGCAAAAGGACTAGATGCCGGGGAGCTGTTTTTT. It translates to CASSAKGLDAGELFF.

The sample holds many counts of this clonotype. An end of the junction differs from the germline gene, which may be a read error. This rearrangement joins TRBV7-9 to TRBJ1-2; D is ambiguous. Germline values: CDR1 SEHNR, CDR2 FQNEAQ (reference sequence). This CDR3 is 13 amino acids long. DNA of the CDR3: TGTGCCAGCAGTTTAGTGGCAGATTATGGCTACACCTTC. This translates into CASSLVADYGYTF.

This clonotype was observed at least ten times. The CDR3 loop reads CASSSSGTRGDTQYF. The DNA of the CDR3 is TGTGCCAGCAGCTCGTCCGGGACTAGGGGTGATACGCAGTATTTT. The V gene is TRBV7-3, the J gene TRBJ2-3; TRBD2 aligns across 8 bases. The CDR3 runs to 15 residues. Germline V CDR1 and CDR2: SGHTA, FQGTGA. Unmatched junction bases numbered 9, after V lost 4 bases and J lost 6 bases.

This clonotype has just a few counts. V gene TRBV2 combines with J gene TRBJ1-4; the D is unclear. Trimming cost V 3 bases and J 0 bases, with 14 bases left between them. CDR3 length: 17 residues. Germline V gives CDR1 SNHLY, CDR2 FYNNEI. The CDR3 is CASSDGRLDATNEKLFF. The CDR3 DNA sequence: TGTGCCAGCAGTGACGGAAGATTAGATGCAACTAATGAAAAACTGTTTTTT.

The rearrangement uses TRBV18 and TRBJ1-2; 9 positions match TRBD1. Trimming took 3 bases from V and 3 from J; bases not matched to a gene: 8. The germline CDR1 and CDR2 sequences are KGHSH and LQKENI. CDR3 length equals 16 residues. The CDR3 sequence is CASSPGTGSLDYGYTF. Written as DNA, the CDR3 is TGTGCCAGCTCACCCGGGACAGGGTCCCTTGACTATGGCTACACCTTC.

The J gene is TRBJ2-1, the V gene TRBV2; possible D gene TRBD2, 6 bases. V was clipped by 4 bases and J by 5 bases, with 12 bases between them. Germline values: CDR1 SNHLY, CDR2 FYNNEI. The CDR3 sequence is 14 residues long. CDR3 nucleotides: TGTGCCAGCAGTGGGGCTATAGCGGACAATGAGCAGTTCTTC. It specifies CASSGAIADNEQFF.

J is TRBJ1-4 and V is TRBV20-1, with TRBD1 matching over 7 bases. Looked up from germline, CDR1 is DFQATT and CDR2 is SNEGSKA (reference sequence). The V gene end was trimmed by 3 bases and the J gene end by 6 bases; junction bases not matched to a gene: 10. The CDR3 length is 15 residues. CDR3 in amino acids: CSASGGDRVYEKLFF. In DNA, the CDR3 is TGCAGTGCTAGCGGAGGGGACAGAGTGTATGAAAAACTGTTTTTT.

In its sample, this clonotype was seen many times. The chain employs TRBV6-6 and TRBJ1-6; 7 nucleotides match TRBD1. The V gene end was trimmed by 4 bases and the J gene end by 7 bases; junction bases not matched to a gene: 7. Germline V gene sequence: CDR1 MNHNY, CDR2 SVGAGI (reference sequence). There are 15 residues in the CDR3. The DNA for the CDR3 is TGTGCCAGCAGTTCGCACAGGGGTCGAAATTCACCCCTCCACTTT. It yields the protein CASSSHRGRNSPLHF.

This clonotype came up a few times. The chain employs TRBV20-1 and TRBJ2-5; 11 nucleotides line up with TRBD2. The CDR3 runs to 15 residues. With V trimmed by 0 bases and J by 3 bases, 3 bases remained unmatched. Germline V gene sequence: CDR1 DFQATT, CDR2 SNEGSKA (reference sequence). The CDR3 protein is CSARDFSGGEETQYF. The CDR3 coding sequence is TGCAGTGCTAGAGATTTTAGCGGGGGGGAAGAGACCCAGTACTTC.

A remark on this clonotype: Germline is not matched at one junction end, which may reflect a read error. V gene TRBV6-1 combines with J gene TRBJ2-5; D might be TRBD2 (6 bases). From germline, CDR1 is MNHNS and CDR2 SASEGT. The CDR3 consists of 15 residues. The CDR3 reads CASSERAGSGEAQYF. CDR3 nucleotides: TGTGCCAGCAGTGAGAGGGCGGGGTCCGGAGAGGCCCAGTACTTC.

This clonotype showed up just a few times. The J gene is TRBJ2-5, the V gene TRBV5-1; D is uncertain. CDR3 length equals 17 residues. Trimming removed 4 bases at V and 0 bases at J, with 19 bases between. Per germline, CDR1 SGHRS and CDR2 YFSETQ. The CDR3 protein is CASSPRDGFPYQETQYF. The CDR3 DNA reads as TGCGCCAGCAGCCCTCGAGATGGGTTCCCGTACCAAGAGACCCAGTACTTC. Filled out from reference TRBV5-1 and TRBJ2-5, the complete variable domain reads KAGVTQTPRYLIKTRGQQVTLSCSPISGHRSVSWYQQTPGQGLQFLFEYFSETQRNKGNFPGRFSGRQFSNSRSEMNVSTLELGDSALYLCASSPRDGFPYQETQYFGPGTRLLVL.

The rearrangement uses TRBV3-1 and TRBJ1-5; possibly TRBD1 for D (5 bases). CDR1 LGHDT and CDR2 YNNKEL come from the germline V gene (reference sequence). V was shortened by 4 bases and J by 7 bases, with 14 bases between the two germline ends. The CDR3 sequence is 14 residues long. The CDR3 nucleotides are TGTGCCAGCAGCCCGGGACTTGCTAGGCAGCCCCAGCATTTT. Encoded protein: CASSPGLARQPQHF.

This sequence joins TRBV14 and TRBJ1-1; D call uncertain. The CDR3 has 16 residues. Germline V gene lookup returns CDR1 SGHDN and CDR2 FVKESK. Trimming pared 0 bases from V and 4 bases from J, leaving 15 bases between. Here the CDR3 reads CASSQEWPEMGTEAFF. The CDR3 bases are TGTGCCAGCAGCCAAGAATGGCCAGAGATGGGCACTGAAGCTTTCTTT.

Notes on this clonotype: A read error is possible here, since a much larger clone lies one base away. The chain carries TRBV29-1 and TRBJ2-7; D ambiguous. V was shortened by 5 bases and J by 6 bases, with 8 bases between the two germline ends. The CDR3 has 10 amino acids. Germline-derived CDR1 and CDR2 are SQVTM and ANQGSEA. The CDR3 is CSVKSSEQYF. The CDR3, as DNA: TGCAGCGTTAAAAGTAGCGAGCAGTACTTC.

This clonotype was counted a few times. The chain is built from TRBV4-3 and TRBJ2-7; 7 nucleotides align to TRBD2. CDR1 is LGHNA, CDR2 YSLEER, per germline. J was trimmed by 2 bases and V by 5 bases; bases with no gene match: 9. The CDR3 sequence is 15 residues long. The CDR3 sequence is CASSNPPSGAYEQYF. In DNA form, the CDR3 reads TGCGCCAGCAGCAACCCACCTAGCGGTGCCTACGAGCAGTACTTC.

This chain links TRBV5-1 with TRBJ2-1; 10 nucleotides agree with TRBD2. Germline CDR1 is SGHRS and CDR2 is YFSETQ. The J segment lost 8 bases and the V segment lost 1 base, leaving 9 bases of the junction unmatched. CDR3 length equals 16 residues. The CDR3 spells CASSLRAGGPQDEQFF. DNA of the CDR3: TGCGCCAGCAGCTTGCGAGCGGGGGGGCCTCAGGATGAGCAGTTCTTC.

In DNA, the CDR3 is TGCAGTGCAAATTTGGGACAGGGCTATGGCTACACCTTC. Translated: CSANLGQGYGYTF. V and J are TRBV20-1 and TRBJ1-2; 9 bases map to TRBD1. V was clipped by 6 bases and J by 4 bases; unmatched bases: 6. The CDR3 has 13 residues. Germline assignment: CDR1 DFQATT and CDR2 SNEGSKA (reference sequence).

This clonotype was counted only a few times. This rearrangement joins TRBV12-3 or TRBV12-4 to TRBJ2-1; 7 positions match TRBD2. CDR3 size: 17 residues. The V gene end was trimmed by 3 bases and the J gene end by 0 bases; junction bases not matched to a gene: 8. The CDR3 sequence is CASSFRKPGGSYNEQFF. The CDR3 DNA is TGTGCCAGCAGTTTTCGGAAGCCGGGGGGCTCCTACAATGAGCAGTTCTTC.